Each of the 20 T cell receptor beta chains below was sequenced from the same sample in a study of early stage breast cancer tumors. Libraries were prepared by immunoSEQ multiplex PCR; TCRdb keeps only in-frame clonotypes and omits some of them. Altogether tens of thousands of clones are present, around 85% being singletons, with the ten largest covering 3% to 3.5%. The sequenced sample was blood. These receptors were taken from a person in their sixties or seventies with breast cancer.

The V call is TRBV6-5, the J call TRBJ2-1; 8 positions match TRBD1. The V and J ends lost 5 bases and 15 bases, in that order; junction bases with no gene match: 6. Germline assignment: CDR1 MNHEY and CDR2 SVGAGI. The CDR3 sequence is 11 residues long. In nucleotides, the CDR3 is TGTGCCAGCAGTCCAGGGGGCAATTGGTTCTTC. This translates into CASSPGGNWFF.

The V gene is TRBV10-3, the J gene TRBJ1-1, with D maybe TRBD1 (6 bases). CDR3 size: 12 residues. Deletions cut 9 bases from V and 6 bases from J, with 14 bases between. From germline, CDR1 is ENHRY and CDR2 SYGVKD. CDR3 in amino acids: CAIKGERAEAFF. CDR3 bases: TGTGCCATTAAGGGGGAAAGGGCTGAAGCTTTCTTT.

The chain is built from TRBV18 and TRBJ2-2, with 7 bases that match TRBD2. The CDR3 length is 16 residues. Germline V lookup: CDR1 KGHSH, CDR2 LQKENI. With V trimmed by 3 bases and J by 0 bases, 4 bases remained unmatched. CDR3 DNA sequence: TGTGCCAGCTCACCTTTAGCGGGTACGAACACCGGGGAGCTGTTTTTT. Translation gives CASSPLAGTNTGELFF.

The chain recombines TRBV5-8 with TRBJ2-5; 8 positions agree with TRBD1. V lost 0 bases to trimming and J lost 5 bases; unmatched junction nucleotides: 6. The V gene's germline CDR1 is SGHTS and CDR2 YDEGEE. The CDR3 is 15 residues long. DNA for the CDR3: TGTGCCAGCAGCTTGGGGGCAGGGGGCAGGGAGACCCAGTACTTC. Amino acid sequence: CASSLGAGGRETQYF.

This chain links TRBV5-1 with TRBJ1-1, with TRBD1 matching over 7 bases. This CDR3 is 15 amino acids long. The V gene's germline CDR1 is SGHRS and CDR2 YFSETQ. J was trimmed by 1 base and V by 3 bases; bases with no gene match: 6. This CDR3 is CASSSTGPGNTEAFF. In nucleotides, the CDR3 is TGCGCCAGCAGCTCGACAGGGCCTGGGAACACTGAAGCTTTCTTT.

V gene TRBV30 combines with J gene TRBJ1-6; D unclear. V was shortened by 0 bases and J by 5 bases, with 20 bases between the two germline ends. The CDR3 has 18 amino acids. Germline V gene lookup returns CDR1 GTSNPN and CDR2 SVGIG (reference sequence). CDR3 residues: CAWSVLREGMFHNSPLHF. The CDR3 bases are TGTGCCTGGAGTGTACTTCGGGAAGGGATGTTTCATAATTCACCCCTCCACTTT.

This clone showed up just a few times. V and J are TRBV19 and TRBJ2-2; 12 bases are shared with TRBD2. CDR1 is LNHDA and CDR2 is SQIVND in the germline V gene (reference sequence). J lost 5 bases, V lost 7 bases, and 5 bases had no gene match. The CDR3 totals 15 residues. The DNA for the CDR3 is TGTGCCAGTACTAGACTAGCGGGAGAGACCGGGGAGCTGTTTTTT. It translates to CASTRLAGETGELFF.

The rearrangement uses TRBV10-3 and TRBJ1-1, with a possible D match to TRBD1 (6 bases). Germline CDR1 reads ENHRY; CDR2 reads SYGVKD. V lost 6 bases and J lost 3, with 11 bases in between. The CDR3 runs 13 residues. DNA of the CDR3: TGTGCCATCAGAGGGGGTCGGGACACTGAAGCTTTCTTT. Protein sequence: CAIRGGRDTEAFF.

To note about this clone: One end of the junction is discordant with germline, which a read error may explain. Distinct nucleotide sequences in the sample also encode this CDR3. This sequence joins TRBV11-2 and TRBJ2-5; 9 bases map to TRBD1. Germline values: CDR1 SGHAT, CDR2 FQNNGV. There are 15 residues in the CDR3. Here the CDR3 reads CASRDRDRVEETQYF. DNA for the CDR3: TGCGCCAGCCGGGACCGGGACAGGGTAGAGGAGACCCAGTACTTC. The full variable domain, in which reference TRBV11-2 and TRBJ2-5 provide the parts outside the CDR3, is EAGVAQSPRYKIIEKRQSVAFWCNPISGHATLYWYQQILGQGPKLLIQFQNNGVVDDSQLPKDRFSAERLKGVDSTLKIQPAKLEDSAVYLCASRDRDRVEETQYFGPGTRLLVL.

The chain combines TRBV6-4 with TRBJ2-3; D is unclear. The germline V gene has CDR1 MRHNA and CDR2 SNTAGT. The CDR3 is 13 amino acids. Trimming removed 2 bases at V and 2 bases at J, with 5 bases between. CDR3 sequence reads: CASSDPLTDTQYF. CDR3 DNA: TGTGCCAGCAGTGACCCACTCACAGATACGCAGTATTTT.

The chain recombines TRBV19 with TRBJ2-3; 7 bases map to TRBD2. This CDR3 region has 13 residues. The V gene end was trimmed by 6 bases and the J gene end by 4 bases; junction bases not matched to a gene: 4. Germline values: CDR1 LNHDA, CDR2 SQIVND (reference sequence). The CDR3 DNA follows: TGTGCCAGTAGGGGGAGGGCGGCAGATACGCAGTATTTT. This gives the protein CASRGRAADTQYF. Looking up the rest from reference TRBV19 and TRBJ2-3 gives the full variable domain: DGGITQSPKYLFRKEGQNVTLSCEQNLNHDAMYWYRQDPGQGLRLIYYSQIVNDFQKGDIAEGYSVSREKKESFPLTVTSAQKNPTAFYLCASRGRAADTQYFGPGTRLTVL.

The CDR3 DNA reads as TGTGCCAGCAGCTTCGCCGGGACAGGGGAAGGCTACACCTTC. Translated, it gives CASSFAGTGEGYTF. The rearrangement joins TRBV9 to TRBJ1-2; 10 bases are shared with TRBD1. CDR3 size: 14 residues. With V trimmed by 4 bases and J by 8 bases, 8 bases remained unmatched. Per the germline V gene, CDR1 is SGDLS and CDR2 is YYNGEE.

The CDR3 region is CASSQEHLAAYYEQYF. CDR3 DNA: TGCGCCAGCAGCCAAGAGCATCTAGCGGCCTACTACGAGCAGTACTTC. This chain joins TRBV4-1 and TRBJ2-7, with 7 bases matching TRBD2. V lost 0 bases and J lost 3; bases outside the gene matches: 8. Germline-derived CDR1 and CDR2 are MGHRA and YSYEKL. This CDR3 has 16 amino acids.

This clone was found once. The chain has TRBV6-5 and TRBJ1-2; a possible D gene is TRBD1 (5 bases). The CDR3 is 14 residues long. Germline V lookup: CDR1 MNHEY, CDR2 SVGAGI. Trimming cost V 2 bases and J 8 bases, with 15 bases left between them. The CDR3, as DNA: TGTGCCAGCAGTTACCGGGGCAGGGCGGAGGGCTACACCTTC. Translating gives CASSYRGRAEGYTF.

The chain links TRBV6-5 to TRBJ2-7; 10 nucleotides agree with TRBD1. The CDR3 totals 13 residues. V trimming: 7 bases; J trimming: 2 bases; junction bases outside the gene matches: 2. Germline-derived CDR1 and CDR2 are MNHEY and SVGAGI. CDR3 DNA: TGTGCCAGCAAGGGACAGGGGACCTACGAGCAGTACTTC. Translating it yields CASKGQGTYEQYF.

The chain links TRBV5-1 to TRBJ2-3; D is possibly TRBD1 or TRBD2 (6 bases each). Trimming cost V 0 bases and J 2 bases, with 10 bases left between them. The germline gives CDR1 SGHRS, CDR2 YFSETQ. CDR3 length: 15 residues. The CDR3 bases are TGCGCCAGCAGCTTGGCGGGGGCGCACACAGATACGCAGTATTTT. The encoded protein is CASSLAGAHTDTQYF.

The gene calls are TRBV5-4 and TRBJ2-2; D gene ambiguous. CDR1 is SGHNT and CDR2 is YYREEE in the germline V gene (reference sequence). The V gene lost 1 base and the J gene lost 5 bases, with 15 bases spanning the gap. The CDR3 consists of 16 residues. The CDR3 nucleotides are TGTGCCAGCAGCTTGCCGCCTAGAAGTGGGACCGGGGAGCTGTTTTTT. Translation gives CASSLPPRSGTGELFF.

This clone was counted a few times. The chain carries TRBV5-1 and TRBJ2-2; D might be TRBD2 (6 bases). The CDR3 is made up of 15 amino acids. V was clipped by 4 bases and J by 1 base, with 11 bases between them. Germline V lookup: CDR1 SGHRS, CDR2 YFSETQ. The CDR3 spells CASSPGTQNTGELFF. The CDR3 DNA reads as TGCGCCAGCAGCCCGGGGACTCAGAACACCGGGGAGCTGTTTTTT.

The chain links TRBV5-1 to TRBJ2-3, with 8 bases lining up with TRBD2. The germline CDR1 and CDR2 sequences are SGHRS and YFSETQ. The V gene end was trimmed by 5 bases and the J gene end by 2 bases; junction bases not matched to a gene: 7. The CDR3 length is 15 residues. As DNA, the CDR3 is TGCGCCAGCAGTTCCGCGGGGGGCTCCACAGATACGCAGTATTTT. The encoded protein is CASSSAGGSTDTQYF.

The V gene is TRBV7-9, the J gene TRBJ2-3; the D call may be TRBD1 or TRBD2 (5 bases each). V was trimmed by 3 bases and J by 3 bases, leaving 19 bases between them. Germline CDR1 reads SEHNR; CDR2 reads FQNEAQ (reference sequence). This CDR3 has 17 amino acids. The CDR3 here is CASSFPQGAPGTDTQYF. The CDR3 DNA is TGTGCCAGCAGCTTCCCCCAGGGAGCCCCGGGGACAGATACGCAGTATTTT.